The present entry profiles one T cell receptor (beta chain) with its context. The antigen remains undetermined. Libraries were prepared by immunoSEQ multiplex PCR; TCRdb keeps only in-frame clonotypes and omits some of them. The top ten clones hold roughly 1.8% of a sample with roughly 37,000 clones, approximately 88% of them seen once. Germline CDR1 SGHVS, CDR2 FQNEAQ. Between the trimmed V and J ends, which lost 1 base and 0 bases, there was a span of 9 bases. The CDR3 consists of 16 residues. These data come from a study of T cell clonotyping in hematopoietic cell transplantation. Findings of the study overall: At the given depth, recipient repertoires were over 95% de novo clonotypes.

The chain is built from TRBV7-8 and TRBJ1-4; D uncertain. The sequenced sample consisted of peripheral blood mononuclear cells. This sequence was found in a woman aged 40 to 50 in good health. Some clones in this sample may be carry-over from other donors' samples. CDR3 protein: CASSLGQTATNEKLFF. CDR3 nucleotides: TGTGCCAGCAGCTTAGGTCAGACTGCAACTAATGAAAAACTGTTTTTT.